This TCR beta chain came from a study of OX40 agonist ivuxolimab in advanced cancers. Across the study: Cancers in dose escalation were hepatocellular, melanoma, renal cell and head and neck. Eligibility admitted prior anti-PD-1, anti-PD-L1 or anti-CTLA-4 therapy; roughly 39% had some. Three patients got partial responses; one had hepatocellular carcinoma and two had cutaneous melanoma.

Profiled with immunoSEQ multiplex PCR; TCRdb holds only in-frame clones, not every one. The table lists fewer than 80,000 clones, approximately 81% of them singletons. As for this clone: Its antigen remains unidentified.

Study findings and constraints: Determination of antigen specificity was not performed for the expanded peripheral T cells.

This sequence originates from an adult with an advanced solid tumor such as melanoma, head and neck, liver or kidney cancer. Material: CD4+ or CD8+ T cells sorted from blood, obtained in a trial of the OX40 agonist ivuxolimab.

The CDR3 protein is CAIRPGGRSTDTQYF. The CDR3 DNA reads as TGTGCCATCCGTCCGGGAGGGAGGAGCACAGATACGCAGTATTTT. The chain joins TRBV10-3 to TRBJ2-3; TRBD2 matches at 8 bases. The V gene's germline CDR1 is ENHRY and CDR2 SYGVKD. CDR3 length equals 15 residues. Trimming cost V 8 bases and J 0 bases; bases outside gene matches: 7.